What follows is one T cell receptor (beta chain) and its context. Its target is unknown. The CDR3 totals 17 residues. From germline, CDR1 is SGHRS and CDR2 YFSETQ. Trimming took 1 base from V and 0 from J; bases not matched to a gene: 10. TCRdb reanalysed the 5' RACE reads using MiXCR and keeps one entry per CDR3 protein. The sample carries a few hundred thousand distinct CDR3 sequences, 6.8% recorded once. These data come from a study of T cells after yellow fever vaccination. Study results and caveats: Subsequent booster samples again held most clones from primary vaccination (more than 95% CD4, over 80% CD8).

This chain joins TRBV5-1 and TRBJ2-7; 7 positions agree with TRBD1. This TCR was recovered from a man between 18 and 35 years old who received the YFV17D yellow fever vaccine. The sample here was PBMCs, taken about 49 days after the first yellow fever vaccination. The CDR3 sequence: CASSLIQGPSSSYEQYF. The CDR3 nucleotides are TGCGCCAGCAGCTTGATACAGGGGCCATCTAGCTCCTACGAGCAGTACTTC.